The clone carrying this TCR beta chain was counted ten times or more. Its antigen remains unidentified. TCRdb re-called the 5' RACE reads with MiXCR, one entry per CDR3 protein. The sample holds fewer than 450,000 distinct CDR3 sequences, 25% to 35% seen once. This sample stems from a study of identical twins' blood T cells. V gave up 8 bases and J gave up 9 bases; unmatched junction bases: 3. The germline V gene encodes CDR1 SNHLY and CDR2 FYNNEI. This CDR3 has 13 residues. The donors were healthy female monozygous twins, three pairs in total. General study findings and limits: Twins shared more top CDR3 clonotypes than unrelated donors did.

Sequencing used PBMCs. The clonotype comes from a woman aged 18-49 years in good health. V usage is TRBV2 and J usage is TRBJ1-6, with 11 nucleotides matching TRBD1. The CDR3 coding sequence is TGTGCCAGCTTAGGACAGGGGGCTTCACCCCTCCACTTT. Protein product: CASLGQGASPLHF.